Given below is one T cell receptor beta chain in context. The antigen is not known. These data belong to a study of CD8+CD57+ T cells in acquired aplastic anemia. On the study more broadly: Average DNA yield from sorted CD4+ and CD8+ cells was about 2.9 ug. Broader study findings: Researchers report that around 29 CD8+ CDR3 sequences appeared in both patients and controls.

Genomic DNA served as template for TCR beta VDJ and CDR3 profiling. TCRdb independently ran MiXCR on the reads; one entry per CDR3 protein. The table has 260,000 or so distinct CDR3 sequences, approximately 80% seen once. Whoever was chosen for sequencing had shown CD8+CD57+ cell expansion by flow cytometry. All participating patients were living with severe acquired aplastic anemia. Patients had not yet gotten any therapy when their blood was taken for sampling. The V gene end was trimmed by 9 bases and the J gene end by 8 bases; junction bases not matched to a gene: 12. Looked up from germline, CDR1 is KGHDR and CDR2 is SFDVKD. The CDR3 spans 14 residues.

This TCR was recovered from a human donor with aplastic anemia. The V call is TRBV24-1, the J call TRBJ2-1, with TRBD2 identical over 7 bases. Material: sorted CD4+, CD8+, or CD8+CD57+ T cells (not recorded which) from PBMCs. The CDR3 nucleotides read TGTGCCACCGGGTGTGGCGGGAGTAGCGATGAGCAGTTCTTC. It yields the protein CATGCGGSSDEQFF.